This is a list of T cell receptor beta chains from one sample in a study of CD8+ T cells in alopecia areata. The assay was immunoSEQ multiplex PCR, and TCRdb's table has in-frame clones only and misses some. The table has some 240,000 clones, under 75% seen once. This specimen consisted of CD4+ T cells sorted from blood, obtained at week 4, from a patient treated with tofacitinib. These receptors all stem from a human donor with alopecia areata. Each CDR3 is given with its conserved first and last residue. The D gene is left open where the match is weak. Clone size is given for some rows only: seen once, a few or many times, or a class if the clone is expanded.

J,size,D,V,DNA,CDR3
TRBJ1-5,once,-,TRBV29-1,TGCAGCGTTGCCCAGGGAAGGAGCAATCAGCCCCAGCATTTT,CSVAQGRSNQPQHF
TRBJ2-2,-,TRBD2,TRBV15,TGTGCCACCAGCCGTAGCGGGGGGGAAAACACCGGGGAGCTGTTTTTT,CATSRSGGENTGELFF
TRBJ1-1,-,-,TRBV20-1,TGCAGCGCAGGGAACACTGAAGCTTTCTTT,CSAGNTEAFF
TRBJ2-1,-,TRBD1,TRBV29-1,TGCAGCGCTTCGACAGGGGGCGCCTACAATGAGCAGTTCTTC,CSASTGGAYNEQFF
TRBJ1-2,-,-,TRBV27,TGTGCCAGCAGTCCAAACATACATGGCTACACCTTC,CASSPNIHGYTF
TRBJ1-2,-,-,TRBV27,TGTGCCAGCAGCCGGGACGGCTATGGCTACACCTTC,CASSRDGYGYTF
TRBJ1-6,-,-,TRBV6-5,TGTGCCAGCAGTTACCAGCCCGGGACCTCTAATTCACCCCTCCACTTT,CASSYQPGTSNSPLHF
TRBJ2-1,few,-,TRBV4-3,TGCGCCAGCAGCCAAGAACGGTGGGGGTTGGGGAATGAGCAGTTCTTC,CASSQERWGLGNEQFF
TRBJ1-2,-,-,TRBV25-1,TGTGCCAGCAGTGAAGCTACTATGGTTGGGTATGGCTACACCTTC,CASSEATMVGYGYTF
TRBJ1-6,-,-,TRBV4-3,TGCGCCAGCAGCCAAGATGGCAAGCGAGGGAATTCACCCCTCCACTTT,CASSQDGKRGNSPLHF
TRBJ2-3,-,TRBD1,TRBV10-3,TGTGCCATCAGTGCCAGGGGGCGAGAGTCCACAGATACGCAGTATTTT,CAISARGRESTDTQYF
TRBJ1-5,-,-,TRBV30,TGTGCCTGGAGTGCGGGACTGCCGAGCAATCAGCCCCAGCATTTT,CAWSAGLPSNQPQHF
TRBJ2-5,-,-,TRBV14,TGTGCCAGCAGCGACCAGGGGCGAGAGACCCAGTACTTC,CASSDQGRETQYF
TRBJ2-2,once,-,TRBV5-6,TGTGCCAGCAGGGGGACGAACACCGGGGAGCTGTTTTTT,CASRGTNTGELFF
TRBJ2-5,once,-,TRBV29-1,TGCAGCGCCATGACATTCCAAGAGACCCAGTACTTC,CSAMTFQETQYF
TRBJ1-6,once,-,TRBV30,TGTGCCTGGGCTACAACAGCAAATAATTCACCCCTCCACTTT,CAWATTANNSPLHF
TRBJ2-1,-,-,TRBV7-8,TGTGCCAGCAGGCGACAGACGAGCTCCTACAATGAGCAGTTCTTC,CASRRQTSSYNEQFF
TRBJ2-7,many,TRBD2,TRBV10-3,TGTGCCATCAGTGAAATAGCGGGGGGGCCTTACGAGCAGTACTTC,CAISEIAGGPYEQYF
TRBJ1-5,-,TRBD1,TRBV19,TGTGCCAGTAGTGCGCAGGGGGGAGGTCAGCCCCAGCATTTT,CASSAQGGGQPQHF
TRBJ2-7,few,-,TRBV5-5,TGTGCCAGCAGCTGGGGCCAATCGTACGAGCAGTACTTC,CASSWGQSYEQYF
TRBJ2-2,few,-,TRBV6-6,TGTGCCAGCAGTTACTCCAGGGGGAACACCGGGGAGCTGTTTTTT,CASSYSRGNTGELFF
TRBJ2-2,-,-,TRBV30,TGTGCCTGGAGCCTCCTTTCCCCACACCAAGGGACCGGGGAGCTGTTTTTT,CAWSLLSPHQGTGELFF
TRBJ2-1,-,TRBD2,TRBV9,TGTGCCAGCAGCGTAGACCCCACTAGCGGTCTCCGAGTAGAGCAGTTCTTC,CASSVDPTSGLRVEQFF
TRBJ2-2,few,-,TRBV15,TGTGCCACCAGCTTCTGGGGGACGTCAAGGGCCGGGGAGCTGTTTTTT,CATSFWGTSRAGELFF
TRBJ2-3,once,TRBD2,TRBV11-1,TGTGCCAGCAGCTTTAGAGGACTAGAACTTATTACAGATACGCAGTATTTT,CASSFRGLELITDTQYF
TRBJ2-2,-,TRBD2,TRBV29-1,TGCAGCGTTGACCAGCGGGGCACCGGGGAGCTGTTTTTT,CSVDQRGTGELFF
TRBJ1-1,-,-,TRBV30,TGTGCCTGGAGCCCCAGTGACACTGAAGCTTTCTTT,CAWSPSDTEAFF
TRBJ1-4,-,-,TRBV30,TGTGCCTGGAGCGGAAATGTTAATGAAAAACTGTTTTTT,CAWSGNVNEKLFF
TRBJ1-1,few,-,TRBV29-1,TGCAGCGTTGATTTCTCCGGACCTCATGAAGCTTTCTTT,CSVDFSGPHEAFF
TRBJ2-5,-,TRBD2,TRBV5-6,TGTGCCAGCAGCCACTGGACTAGCGGGGTGACCCTCCAAGAGACCCAGTACTTC,CASSHWTSGVTLQETQYF
TRBJ2-5,few,-,TRBV5-1,TGCGCCAGCAGCTTGAGGGGATTGTACCAAGAGACCCAGTACTTC,CASSLRGLYQETQYF
TRBJ1-2,-,-,TRBV4-1,TGCGCCAGCAGCCAACCCGGGAACTATGGCTACACCTTC,CASSQPGNYGYTF
TRBJ2-7,-,-,TRBV29-1,TGCAGCGCCGCTTCGGGCCCGATCTACGAGCAGTACTTC,CSAASGPIYEQYF
TRBJ1-5,few,TRBD1,TRBV7-8,TGTGCCAGCAGCTTACGGGACAGGGCGAGTCAGCCCCAGCATTTT,CASSLRDRASQPQHF
TRBJ2-7,-,-,TRBV30,TGTGCCTGGAGTGTGGGGGTCTCCAGTAGCACCTACGAGCAGTACTTC,CAWSVGVSSSTYEQYF
TRBJ2-5,-,-,TRBV30,TGTGCCTGGAGTGTACGCCTCGGGCAGGGAGGAGAGACCCAGTACTTC,CAWSVRLGQGGETQYF
TRBJ1-1,few,TRBD1,TRBV19,TGTGCCAGTATTGGGGACAGGGGGCTGACATCTGAAGCTTTCTTT,CASIGDRGLTSEAFF
TRBJ1-1,-,-,TRBV29-1,TGCAGCGTTGGGCCCTGGGAGGACACTGAAGCTTTCTTT,CSVGPWEDTEAFF